Sequencing of this T cell receptor beta chain was carried out in a study of cytomegalovirus exposure and HLA in healthy donors. Details on this clone: Its antigen is not known.

The CDR3 consists of 12 residues. Between the trimmed V and J ends, which lost 1 base and 3 bases, there was a span of 5 bases. Germline V gives CDR1 GTSNPN, CDR2 SVGIG (reference sequence). It was with 60 Vbeta and 13 Jbeta primers that the PCR ran. Only in-frame clones appear in the TCRdb table, and some are missing; sequencing was by immunoSEQ multiplex PCR. The sample has over 65,000 clones. Study-wide findings and caveats: What TCR beta sequences reportedly achieved was accurate prediction of HLA-A and HLA-B alleles in most subjects. Follow-up analysis later connected one missense variant in DCLRE1C with trimming of TCR beta V- and J-genes. Of the V segments, some could not be distinguished, including TRBV6-2 and TRBV6-3, and were excluded.

The source is a man under 40 in good health and CMV-seronegative. Material: PBMCs. The chain carries TRBV30 and TRBJ2-3; D remains ambiguous. Written as DNA, the CDR3 is TGTGCCTGGAGTGGTAGTACAGATACGCAGTATTTT. It encodes CAWSGSTDTQYF.